This TCR beta chain was sequenced during a study of T cells in Graves' hyperthyroidism and ophthalmopathy (dated by TCRdb to the late 2010s). At the level of the whole study: Peripheral blood was sampled at the time of initial diagnosis, prior to any treatment. Once sampling was done, hyperthyroidism patients were given methimazole at a starting dose of 30 mg daily, whereas ophthalmopathy patients were given high-dose intravenous methylprednisolone. For training and testing, the 110 or so patients in the discovery cohort were randomly divided in a 7:3 ratio. Prospective prediction of ophthalmopathy was tested in an independent validation cohort of approximately 19 hyperthyroidism patients and around 16 patients who later progressed to ophthalmopathy. Thyroid tissue and blood T-cell repertoires from roughly 6 Graves' hyperthyroidism patients were also compared in the study. The paper reports TCR Vbeta CDR3 sequencing of 140 or so peripheral blood samples: approximately 41 ophthalmopathy, roughly 80 hyperthyroidism and around 17 progressor patients. TCR V-J signatures able to tell the groups apart were searched for in a discovery cohort of about a hundred patients, of whom about 40 had Graves' ophthalmopathy and roughly 59 had stable Graves' hyperthyroidism. On the study overall, not on this receptor specifically: In validation, progression to ophthalmopathy was predicted by the model with roughly 69% sensitivity and roughly 76% specificity, a median of around 5.9 months before onset. Most expanded thyroid clonotypes (frequency above 0.001) were also found in blood, which suggests that blood repertoires may mirror thyroid immune responses. A model built on a 13 V-J signature distinguished ophthalmopathy from stable hyperthyroidism, reaching 87.88% sensitivity and 81.08% specificity in cross-validation and 80%/75% in testing. Sample size was not statistically predetermined, and blinding of investigators to group allocation was not performed.

Concerning this clonotype itself: What this receptor recognizes is not known. There are no base qualities to consult, and no much larger clone falls within one base.

V is reduced by 2 bases and J by 3 bases, leaving a spacing of 11 bases between them. Sequences MNHNS (CDR1) and SASEGT (CDR2) are obtained from the germline V gene. The CDR3 covers 15 residues, taking in both the cysteine and the phenylalanine. Just the 45-base CDR3 DNA is kept, in frame starting at base 1. A patient counted as having stable Graves' hyperthyroidism if no progression to ophthalmopathy occurred over 18 months of follow-up. The hyperthyroidism patients were between 18 and 65 years old and newly diagnosed, with a disease duration of less than 2 months. Any patient with an uncontrolled infection, another autoimmune disease, pregnancy or lactation was excluded. Diagnoses relied on clinical symptoms, serum thyroxine and TRAb, thyroid ultrasound and orbital computed tomography. Ficoll-Paque density gradient centrifugation was used to isolate PBMCs from around 10 ml of fresh peripheral blood. Total RNA was extracted with Trizol reagent, and quality was checked on an Agilent 2100 Bioanalyzer.

The TCR beta CDR3 regions were amplified from the RNA transcripts. A first-round RT-PCR of the TCR CDR3 used the HTBI primer set with the Qiagen OneStep RT-PCR kit. A second multiplex PCR round built the libraries, followed by size selection and purification. The libraries were sequenced on an Illumina HiSeq2000 using paired-end 100 bp reads. The study's processing was this. SOAPnuke was used to process the raw data, throwing out any read that contained adapters or uncalled bases, had a mean Phred below 15, or lacked an exact constant-primer or identifier match. High-quality paired reads were merged using COPE v1.2.5, and each unique nucleotide sequence was defined as a clonotype. MiTCR v1.1 was used to align the clonotypes against IMGT TRBV, TRBD and TRBJ reference segments. Analysis was restricted to V-J combinations with a frequency above 0.0001, which covered about 99% of repertoires. The TCS score was defined as the ratio of F50 (clonal expansion) to E x V (chaos), calculated using BLOSUM62-based TCRdist between CDR3 peptides within each V-J. Welch's t-statistics and random forest reduced 500 to 650 V-J features to 10 to 15, which were used in a naive Bayes classifier (R e1071). TCRdb reran the public reads through fastp at Q25 and MiXCR, keeping productive beta chains. Rows matching on CDR3 protein sequence are summarized as one entry with the most common DNA and genes. TCRdb assigned the V and J calls; the authors' analysis was not used. The sample table records hundreds of thousands of distinct CDR3 sequences; about 17% of these occur just once. Around 4% of the sample comes from the top ten.

The clonotype was recovered from a woman in her thirties with Graves' hyperthyroidism. The rearranged segments are TRBV6-1 and TRBJ2-1; no D gene call is confident. Sequences were obtained from blood. This receptor has the CDR3 CASSEMVENYNEQFF. The DNA sequence is TGTGCCAGCAGTGAAATGGTCGAGAACTACAATGAGCAGTTCTTC.